The 32 T cell receptor beta chains below all came from one sample that was sequenced in a study of technical replicates of blood from a few donors. The data were produced by immunoSEQ multiplex PCR, yet TCRdb's version contains in-frame clones alone and is incomplete. The sample contains some 99,000 clones, approximately 95% of which appear only once. Sequenced material: T cells isolated from PBMCs. These receptor sequences come from a human donor in good health.

The rearrangement links TRBV29-1 to TRBJ1-4, with 7 bases fitting TRBD1. CDR3 size: 14 residues. V shed 1 base and J 8 bases; nucleotides not matched to a gene: 7. CDR1 and CDR2 (germline): SQVTM, ANQGSEA. The DNA of the CDR3 is TGCAGCGTTGAAGGAAACAGGGGTACGGAAAAACTGTTTTTT. Its protein product is CSVEGNRGTEKLFF.

The chain links TRBV7-9 to TRBJ2-7, with 13 positions matching TRBD2. The CDR3 runs 16 residues. Per the germline V gene, CDR1 is SEHNR and CDR2 is FQNEAQ (reference sequence). V lost 1 base and J lost 5; bases outside the gene matches: 5. The CDR3 spells CASSLVRLAGGNEQYF. DNA for the CDR3: TGTGCCAGCAGCTTAGTCCGACTAGCGGGGGGAAACGAGCAGTACTTC.

Comment on this clone: Other DNA sequences in this specimen translate into the identical CDR3. The chain combines TRBV9 with TRBJ2-4; 7 bases align to TRBD1. With V trimmed by 0 bases and J by 6 bases, 3 bases remained unmatched. This CDR3 spans 14 amino acids. CDR1 is SGDLS, CDR2 YYNGEE, per germline. CDR3 region: CASSVGAGGNIQYF. The CDR3 nucleotides read TGTGCCAGCAGCGTAGGAGCAGGGGGAAACATTCAGTACTTC.

V is TRBV9 and J is TRBJ1-3, with a weak D call TRBD1 (5 bases). Trimming took 0 bases from V and 2 from J, leaving 15 bases between them. Germline V gives CDR1 SGDLS, CDR2 YYNGEE. CDR3 size: 17 residues. The CDR3 bases are TGTGCCAGCAGCGTAGGTGGTGGGGCGCTTACTGGAAACACCATATATTTT. This codes for CASSVGGGALTGNTIYF. Looking up the rest from reference TRBV9 and TRBJ1-3 gives the full variable domain: DSGVTQTPKHLITATGQRVTLRCSPRSGDLSVYWYQQSLDQGLQFLIQYYNGEERAKGNILERFSAQQFPDLHSELNLSSLELGDSALYFCASSVGGGALTGNTIYFGEGSWLTVV.

V gene TRBV19 combines with J gene TRBJ1-2; 9 bases match TRBD1. The CDR3 has 16 amino acids. Germline V gene lookup returns CDR1 LNHDA and CDR2 SQIVND (reference sequence). The V segment lost 2 bases and the J segment 3 bases; nucleotides outside the gene matches: 7. In nucleotides, the CDR3 is TGTGCCAGTAGTATAATGGGGACAGGGCGCGACTATGGCTACACCTTC. Translated: CASSIMGTGRDYGYTF.

The rearrangement joins TRBV6-1 to TRBJ1-3; D is ambiguous. The CDR3 runs to 12 residues. V gave up 11 bases and J gave up 2 bases, with 10 bases separating them. The germline CDR1 and CDR2 sequences are MNHNS and SASEGT. DNA of the CDR3: TGTGCCGGTAGCACTCCTGGAAACACCATATATTTT. This sequence encodes CAGSTPGNTIYF.

The chain has TRBV4-2 and TRBJ1-2, with a weak D call TRBD1 (6 bases). Germline CDR1 LGHNA, CDR2 YNFKEQ. The CDR3 has 16 residues. Between the trimmed V and J ends, which lost 4 bases and 6 bases, there was a span of 21 bases. CDR3 bases: TGTGCCAGCAGCCTTCCTCACAGGGCCGAGGCGAATGGCTACACCTTC. Amino acid sequence: CASSLPHRAEANGYTF.

This clone appeared a single time. The chain links TRBV27 to TRBJ2-7, with TRBD2 identical over 8 bases. Trimming took 3 bases from V and 4 from J; bases not matched to a gene: 14. The CDR3 has 17 residues. CDR1 and CDR2 from the germline V gene are MNHEY and SMNVEV (reference sequence). This CDR3 is CASSFGWLYGREYEQYF. For the CDR3, the DNA is TGTGCCAGCAGTTTTGGTTGGTTGTACGGGAGGGAGTACGAGCAGTACTTC.

This chain joins TRBV5-4 and TRBJ2-7; D is ambiguous. Trimming cost V 4 bases and J 1 base, with 9 bases left between them. The CDR3 is 13 amino acids. CDR1 and CDR2 from the germline V gene are SGHNT and YYREEE (reference sequence). The CDR3 coding sequence is TGTGCCAGCAGCCCAACGAGTTCCTACGAGCAGTACTTC. This encodes CASSPTSSYEQYF.

This clone has only one observation. V usage is TRBV19 and J usage is TRBJ2-4; 7 bases line up with TRBD1. J gave up 8 bases and V 0 bases, and 16 bases lay outside the gene matches. There are 18 residues in the CDR3. CDR1 and CDR2 (germline): LNHDA, SQIVND (reference sequence). CDR3: CASSIDRWEQGRADIQYF. The CDR3 DNA sequence: TGTGCCAGTAGTATAGATCGATGGGAACAGGGGCGGGCGGACATTCAGTACTTC.

This clone was seen once. The J gene is TRBJ2-2, the V gene TRBV5-6, with 8 bases matching TRBD2. Losses at the gene ends were 0 bases for V and 7 bases for J; bases not matched to a gene: 2. The V gene's germline CDR1 is SGHDT and CDR2 YYEEEE. The CDR3 is 14 residues long. The CDR3 DNA sequence: TGTGCCAGCAGCTTGGAGCTAGCGGGCGGGGAGCTGTTTTTT. Its translation: CASSLELAGGELFF.

The CDR3 loop reads CASSLGLFDTEAFF. The CDR3 nucleotides are TGTGCCAGCAGCTTGGGCCTATTTGACACTGAAGCTTTCTTT. The chain carries TRBV7-8 and TRBJ1-1; no clear D. The CDR3 has 14 residues. Germline-derived CDR1 and CDR2 are SGHVS and FQNEAQ. The ends were cut back, 3 bases at V and 3 bases at J, with 11 bases in the middle.

This rearrangement joins TRBV2 to TRBJ1-1; 11 bases map to TRBD1. CDR3 length: 15 amino acids. With 7 bases clipped from V and 1 base from J, the junction kept 5 bases outside the gene matches. The germline V gene has CDR1 SNHLY and CDR2 FYNNEI. The CDR3 DNA is TGTGCCAGCAAGGACAGGGGGCTCCCGAACACTGAAGCTTTCTTT. Encoded protein: CASKDRGLPNTEAFF.

This clone was seen a single time. The chain joins TRBV4-2 to TRBJ2-3; possible D gene TRBD2, 6 bases. Trimming cost V 6 bases and J 5 bases, with 18 bases left between them. Germline V lookup: CDR1 LGHNA, CDR2 YNFKEQ. This CDR3 has 15 amino acids. CDR3 protein: CASSPDYLREDTQYF. Here the CDR3 DNA reads TGTGCCAGCAGTCCGGACTACCTCAGGGAAGATACGCAGTATTTT.

This sequence joins TRBV5-6 and TRBJ1-2; TRBD1 might be the D (5 bases). V was cut by 1 base and J by 7 bases, with 14 bases left in between. CDR1 is SGHDT and CDR2 is YYEEEE in the germline V gene. This CDR3 region has 14 residues. The CDR3 sequence: CASSLIGGGSGYTF. The CDR3, as DNA: TGTGCCAGCAGCTTGATCGGGGGGGGAAGTGGCTACACCTTC.

Here the CDR3 reads CASSEVLSYNEQFF. The CDR3 nucleotides read TGTGCCAGCAGTGAGGTACTCTCCTACAATGAGCAGTTCTTC. The rearrangement joins TRBV2 to TRBJ2-1; D gene uncertain. Trimming took off 3 bases at V and 0 bases at J, with 6 bases between the two ends. CDR1 SNHLY and CDR2 FYNNEI come from the germline V gene. The CDR3 loop spans 14 amino acids.

The chain couples TRBV30 to TRBJ1-5, with D maybe TRBD1 (5 bases). The length of the CDR3 is 14 residues. Germline V lookup: CDR1 GTSNPN, CDR2 SVGIG (reference sequence). V gave up 2 bases and J gave up 2 bases, with 10 bases separating them. CDR3 amino acids: CAWSSGGCNQPQHF. CDR3 coding DNA: TGTGCCTGGAGTTCGGGGGGGTGCAATCAGCCCCAGCATTTT.

The V call is TRBV29-1, the J call TRBJ1-1; D might be TRBD1 (6 bases). Germline V lookup: CDR1 SQVTM, CDR2 ANQGSEA. The germline V and J ends were trimmed by 3 bases and 6 bases, with 14 bases remaining between them. The CDR3 runs 13 residues. The CDR3 protein is CSVEVQGAPEAFF. The CDR3 nucleotides read TGCAGCGTTGAGGTACAGGGAGCCCCTGAAGCTTTCTTT.

The rearrangement uses TRBV6-5 and TRBJ2-1; D gene ambiguous. Germline values: CDR1 MNHEY, CDR2 SVGAGI. The V and J ends lost 4 bases and 8 bases respectively, with 6 bases between them. The CDR3 is 11 amino acids. The CDR3 nucleotides are TGTGCCAGCAGTTCAGCGCATGAGCAGTTCTTC. Translated: CASSSAHEQFF.

The chain employs TRBV4-1 and TRBJ2-2; D not certain. The CDR3 runs to 14 residues. V dropped 1 base and J dropped 4 bases, with 7 bases sitting between them. Germline V lookup: CDR1 MGHRA, CDR2 YSYEKL. This CDR3 reads CASSQVQTTGELFF. The CDR3, as DNA: TGCGCCAGCAGCCAAGTACAGACCACCGGGGAGCTGTTTTTT.

This clone was observed once. The V call is TRBV19, the J call TRBJ2-1; TRBD2 aligns across 13 bases. Germline V CDR1 and CDR2: LNHDA, SQIVND (reference sequence). This CDR3 comprises 15 residues. J was trimmed by 6 bases and V by 8 bases; bases with no gene match: 7. This chain's CDR3 is CASSLAGGPSNEQFF. DNA of the CDR3: TGTGCCAGTTCACTAGCGGGAGGGCCGAGCAATGAGCAGTTCTTC.

This clone came up once. J is TRBJ1-4 and V is TRBV7-9; 10 nucleotides align to TRBD1. This CDR3 contains 18 residues. The V gene end was trimmed by 4 bases and the J gene end by 0 bases; junction bases not matched to a gene: 8. Per germline, CDR1 SEHNR and CDR2 FQNEAQ (reference sequence). The CDR3: CASSSGTGEKATNEKLFF. The DNA for the CDR3 is TGTGCCAGCAGCTCGGGGACAGGGGAAAAAGCAACTAATGAAAAACTGTTTTTT.

The CDR3 nucleotides read TGTGCCAGCAGCTTTGTGACAGGGACCCTTGCCAGGGGCTACACCTTC. It is translated as CASSFVTGTLARGYTF. The V call is TRBV5-8, the J call TRBJ1-2; 7 bases match TRBD1. The CDR3 length is 16 residues. In germline, CDR1 is SGHTS, CDR2 YDEGEE. The V gene end was trimmed by 2 bases and the J gene end by 8 bases; junction bases not matched to a gene: 15.

This chain joins TRBV6-1 and TRBJ1-1, with 7 bases matching TRBD1. V was pared by 8 bases and J by 2 bases, with 5 bases of the junction left unmatched. Germline CDR1 and CDR2: MNHNS and SASEGT. This CDR3 has 13 residues. This chain's CDR3 is CASQSGGNTEAFF. CDR3 in DNA: TGTGCCAGCCAGTCAGGGGGAAACACTGAAGCTTTCTTT.

V and J are TRBV27 and TRBJ2-5, with a weak D call TRBD2 (6 bases). V gave up 0 bases and J gave up 11 bases, with 16 bases separating them. CDR1 is MNHEY, CDR2 SMNVEV, per germline (reference sequence). The CDR3 is made up of 14 amino acids. The CDR3 spells CASSLSPGLGEQYF. The CDR3 DNA is TGTGCCAGCAGTTTATCCCCGGGACTGGGGGAGCAGTACTTC.

The chain recombines TRBV7-9 with TRBJ2-1, with TRBD2 as a possible D gene (5 bases). The germline V gene has CDR1 SEHNR and CDR2 FQNEAQ (reference sequence). V lost 1 base to trimming and J lost 5 bases, with 9 bases between them. This CDR3 is built from 14 residues. The CDR3 region has the DNA TGTGCCAGCAGCTTAGGAGTAGCGCACAATGAGCAGTTCTTC. Translation gives CASSLGVAHNEQFF. Complete variable domain (other parts from reference TRBV7-9 and TRBJ2-1): DTGVSQNPRHKITKRGQNVTFRCDPISEHNRLYWYRQTLGQGPEFLTYFQNEAQLEKSRLLSDRFSAERPKGSFSTLEIQRTEQGDSAMYLCASSLGVAHNEQFFGPGTRLTVL.

This sequence joins TRBV5-4 and TRBJ2-1; 7 bases are a match to TRBD2. The trim removed 4 bases at V and 3 bases at J, leaving 10 bases unmatched. Germline assignment: CDR1 SGHNT and CDR2 YYREEE (reference sequence). The CDR3 has 16 amino acids. This CDR3 reads CASSPGGERGYNEQFF. CDR3 nucleotide sequence: TGTGCCAGCAGCCCGGGTGGGGAGCGGGGCTACAATGAGCAGTTCTTC.

This chain joins TRBV4-2 and TRBJ1-1; tentative D call: TRBD1 (6 bases). The ends were cut back, 4 bases at V and 6 bases at J, with 12 bases in the middle. The germline CDR1 and CDR2 sequences are LGHNA and YNFKEQ. CDR3 length equals 13 residues. The CDR3 bases are TGTGCCAGCAGCCCCAACAGGGTCTCTGAAGCTTTCTTT. Protein sequence: CASSPNRVSEAFF.

The J gene is TRBJ2-7, the V gene TRBV28; TRBD1 matches 8 bases. The germline V gene has CDR1 MDHEN and CDR2 SYDVKM. The CDR3 is made up of 14 amino acids. Trimming cost V 7 bases and J 7 bases; bases outside gene matches: 12. The DNA of the CDR3 is TGTGCCAGCACATCTCACTCGGACAGGGCTGAGCAGTACTTC. It yields the protein CASTSHSDRAEQYF.

The chain has TRBV6-6 and TRBJ2-5; D is perhaps TRBD2 (5 bases). Trimming removed 5 bases from V and 9 bases from J, with 13 bases in between. The CDR3 is 12 amino acids. Germline CDR1 is MNHNY and CDR2 is SVGAGI (reference sequence). The CDR3 bases are TGTGCCAGCAGTCAAGGGAGTCGGTCCCAGTACTTC. It codes for CASSQGSRSQYF.

The V and J genes are TRBV7-2 and TRBJ2-3; D is uncertain. V was trimmed by 2 bases and J by 7 bases, leaving 10 bases between them. The CDR3 extends over 13 amino acids. Per germline, CDR1 SGHTA and CDR2 FQGNSA. CDR3 region: CASSLQATHTQYF. In DNA, the CDR3 is TGTGCCAGCAGCTTACAAGCGACCCATACGCAGTATTTT. The full variable domain, its missing parts supplied by reference TRBV7-2 and TRBJ2-3, is GAGVSQSPSNKVTEKGKDVELRCDPISGHTALYWYRQSLGQGLEFLIYFQGNSAPDKSGLPSDRFSAERTGGSVSTLTIQRTQQEDSAVYLCASSLQATHTQYFGPGTRLTVL.

V usage is TRBV5-4 and J usage is TRBJ2-2; TRBD2 might be the D (5 bases). Germline loops: CDR1 SGHNT, CDR2 YYREEE (reference sequence). V was shortened by 2 bases and J by 4 bases, with 15 bases between the two germline ends. CDR3 size: 16 residues. The CDR3 coding sequence is TGTGCCAGCAGCTTCGTGAGGGTGGGAACCACCGGGGAGCTGTTTTTT. Protein sequence: CASSFVRVGTTGELFF.